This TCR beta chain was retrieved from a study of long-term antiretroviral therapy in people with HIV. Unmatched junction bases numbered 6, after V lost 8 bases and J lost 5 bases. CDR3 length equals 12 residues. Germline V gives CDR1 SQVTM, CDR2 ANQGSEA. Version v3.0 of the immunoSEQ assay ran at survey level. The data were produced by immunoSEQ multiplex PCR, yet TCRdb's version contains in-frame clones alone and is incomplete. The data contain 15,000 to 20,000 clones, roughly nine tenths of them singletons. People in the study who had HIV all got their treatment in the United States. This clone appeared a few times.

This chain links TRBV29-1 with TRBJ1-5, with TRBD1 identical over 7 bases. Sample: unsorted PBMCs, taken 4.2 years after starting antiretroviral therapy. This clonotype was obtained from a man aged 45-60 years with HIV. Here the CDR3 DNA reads TGCAGCTACCGGGACAGCGATCAGCCCCAGCATTTT. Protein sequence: CSYRDSDQPQHF.